The 23 T cell receptor beta chains below come from one sample, sequenced in a study of identical twins. A single record per CDR3 protein comes from TCRdb applying MiXCR to the 5' RACE reads. The repertoire holds just over 500,000 distinct CDR3 sequences, with roughly a fifth as singletons. These same data were also listed under a study on T cells expressing NK-cell markers.

Sample: CD4+ T cells sorted from blood. The source is a woman in her late teens or twenties in good health.

This clonotype was counted only a few times. CDR3 region: CSAPPLAGMSDTQYF. The CDR3 nucleotides are TGCAGTGCCCCGCCACTAGCGGGGATGTCGGATACGCAGTATTTT. This chain uses TRBV20-1 with TRBJ2-3, with 10 positions matching TRBD2. Germline-derived CDR1 and CDR2 are DFQATT and SNEGSKA (reference sequence). V was pared by 6 bases and J by 6 bases, with 12 bases of the junction left unmatched. CDR3 length equals 15 residues.

This sequence joins TRBV7-3 and TRBJ2-3; a weak D match, TRBD2 (7 bases). The CDR3 is 15 residues long. CDR1 and CDR2 from the germline V gene are SGHTA and FQGTGA. V lost 2 bases to trimming and J lost 8 bases, with 17 bases between them. CDR3 sequence: CASSLAGARGVTQYF. CDR3 DNA: TGTGCCAGCAGCTTAGCGGGGGCGCGAGGGGTTACGCAGTATTTT.

The table lists this clonotype with a few counts. The V call is TRBV7-9, the J call TRBJ2-2, with a possible D match to TRBD2 (6 bases). This CDR3 is 14 amino acids long. V shed 2 bases and J shed 6 bases, with 10 bases lying between them. Germline CDR1 is SEHNR and CDR2 is FQNEAQ (reference sequence). The CDR3 DNA reads as TGTGCCAGCAGCTTATCAGGGAGGTCCGGGGAGCTGTTTTTT. Translation gives CASSLSGRSGELFF.

This clonotype was found many times. The chain links TRBV6-2 or TRBV6-3 to TRBJ2-1, with a possible D match to TRBD2 (5 bases). V lost 0 bases and J lost 9, with 12 bases in between. CDR3 length: 14 amino acids. Germline values: CDR1 MNHEY, CDR2 SVGEGT. The DNA of the CDR3 is TGTGCCAGCAGTTACTCCCTACTAGGAGGTGAGCAGTTCTTC. Translated, it gives CASSYSLLGGEQFF.

The J gene is TRBJ1-2, the V gene TRBV3-1; D unclear. Germline values: CDR1 LGHDT, CDR2 YNNKEL (reference sequence). The CDR3 loop spans 16 amino acids. The V end lost 5 bases, the J end lost 1 base, and 17 bases lay between the germline ends. Here the CDR3 DNA reads TGTGCCAGCAGCTTAAATCGACGTCCCCTTAACTATGGCTACACCTTC. Encoded protein: CASSLNRRPLNYGYTF.

The rearrangement joins TRBV12-3 or TRBV12-4 to TRBJ2-3; 9 nucleotides match TRBD2. The V segment lost 3 bases and the J segment 9 bases; nucleotides outside the gene matches: 7. The CDR3 extends over 14 amino acids. CDR3 amino acids: CASSLGLASATQYF. In nucleotides, the CDR3 is TGTGCCAGCAGTTTGGGACTAGCCTCGGCGACGCAGTATTTT.

The chain carries TRBV9 and TRBJ1-5; 8 nucleotides align to TRBD1. Looked up from germline, CDR1 is SGDLS and CDR2 is YYNGEE. The CDR3 has 15 amino acids. J lost 7 bases, V lost 4 bases, and 10 bases had no gene match. Here the CDR3 reads CASSKQGVRGQPQHF. The CDR3 nucleotides are TGTGCCAGCAGCAAACAGGGGGTAAGAGGCCAGCCCCAGCATTTT.

The gene calls are TRBV6-6 and TRBJ2-7; D gene ambiguous. CDR1 and CDR2 from the germline V gene are MNHNY and SVGAGI (reference sequence). Trimming left V 6 bases short and J 5 bases short, with 11 bases between. The CDR3 contains 12 residues. The CDR3 sequence is CASSLGSHEQYF. Written as DNA, the CDR3 is TGTGCCAGCAGCCTCGGGTCCCACGAGCAGTACTTC.

The gene calls are TRBV11-3 and TRBJ2-1; TRBD2 aligns across 7 bases. V gave up 0 bases and J gave up 9 bases; unmatched junction bases: 2. CDR1 is SGHNT and CDR2 is YENEEA in the germline V gene. The CDR3 contains 13 residues. The CDR3 nucleotides read TGTGCCAGCAGCTTAGAAAGCGGGGTTGAGCAGTTCTTC. It translates to CASSLESGVEQFF.

This clonotype turned up a few times. The chain links TRBV12-3 or TRBV12-4 to TRBJ1-1, with a weak D call TRBD1 (5 bases). The CDR3 covers 12 residues. V was clipped by 6 bases and J by 10 bases, with 15 bases between them. The CDR3 here is CASSPAGHGAFF. The CDR3 DNA reads TGTGCCAGCAGCCCCGCGGGGCATGGAGCTTTCTTT.

The DNA for the CDR3 is TGTGCCACCAGCAGAGATCGGGGGGCTGGGGCCAACGTCCTGACTTTC. Its protein product is CATSRDRGAGANVLTF. V is TRBV15 and J is TRBJ2-6, with 7 bases lining up with TRBD2. Germline loops: CDR1 LNHNV, CDR2 YYDKDF (reference sequence). The CDR3 totals 16 residues. The V gene end was trimmed by 0 bases and the J gene end by 2 bases; junction bases not matched to a gene: 1.

This clonotype was picked up many times. This chain links TRBV20-1 with TRBJ1-1, with no clear D. Germline V lookup: CDR1 DFQATT, CDR2 SNEGSKA (reference sequence). Between the trimmed V and J ends, which lost 3 bases and 0 bases, there was a span of 5 bases. The CDR3 has 12 residues. The CDR3 nucleotides read TGCAGTGCTAGTCGCGTGAACACTGAAGCTTTCTTT. It translates to CSASRVNTEAFF.

V usage is TRBV3-1 and J usage is TRBJ2-1; 11 bases map to TRBD2. This CDR3 spans 19 amino acids. Germline CDR1 reads LGHDT; CDR2 reads YNNKEL (reference sequence). CDR3 loop: CTCSLLGLAGGSRYNEQFF. The DNA of the CDR3 is TGTACCTGCAGTCTACTCGGGCTAGCGGGGGGCTCCCGATACAATGAGCAGTTCTTC.

On this clonotype: One junction end does not reproduce the germline sequence, and a read error may be involved. This chain connects TRBV20-1 to TRBJ1-1; TRBD1 agrees at 10 bases. This CDR3 spans 15 amino acids. Germline V gene data show CDR1 as DFQATT and CDR2 as SNEGSKA (reference sequence). The CDR3 DNA reads TGCAGTGCCCCTCGGGACAGGGGATGGAACACTGAACCTTTCTTT. It encodes CSAPRDRGWNTEPFF.

This clonotype was found a few times. This rearrangement joins TRBV5-1 to TRBJ2-5, with 14 bases fitting TRBD2. In germline, CDR1 is SGHRS, CDR2 YFSETQ. The ends lost 4 bases at V and 2 bases at J; junction bases unmatched: 4. The CDR3 is 16 amino acids. The CDR3 loop is CASSIGTSGGQETQYF. Here the CDR3 DNA reads TGCGCCAGCAGCATCGGGACTAGCGGGGGACAAGAGACCCAGTACTTC.

V usage is TRBV20-1 and J usage is TRBJ2-3; TRBD2 agrees at 10 bases. V trimming: 6 bases; J trimming: 3 bases; junction bases outside the gene matches: 6. This CDR3 comprises 14 residues. Germline V gene lookup returns CDR1 DFQATT and CDR2 SNEGSKA (reference sequence). The CDR3 loop reads CSAHSGGGTDTQYF. In DNA form, the CDR3 reads TGCAGTGCCCACAGCGGGGGGGGAACAGATACGCAGTATTTT.

The V call is TRBV3-1, the J call TRBJ2-1; 9 nucleotides agree with TRBD2. Germline values: CDR1 LGHDT, CDR2 YNNKEL (reference sequence). CDR3 size: 14 residues. The V gene end was trimmed by 4 bases and the J gene end by 6 bases; junction bases not matched to a gene: 4. The CDR3 DNA sequence: TGTGCCAGCAGCCCGGGACTAGCCCTCAATGAGCAGTTCTTC. Its translation: CASSPGLALNEQFF.

The chain joins TRBV11-2 to TRBJ1-4; D not certain. V lost 2 bases, J lost 10 bases, and 8 bases lay in between. In germline, CDR1 is SGHAT, CDR2 FQNNGV. This CDR3 spans 12 amino acids. The CDR3: CASSLSEGKLFF. The CDR3 bases are TGTGCCAGCAGCTTATCAGAAGGAAAACTGTTTTTT.

This rearrangement joins TRBV9 to TRBJ1-6; no reliable D call. The CDR3 length is 15 residues. In germline, CDR1 is SGDLS, CDR2 YYNGEE. V dropped 0 bases and J dropped 7 bases, with 11 bases sitting between them. The CDR3, as DNA: TGTGCCAGCAGCGTAGGTGAGGGCACAAATTCACCCCTCCACTTT. Protein product: CASSVGEGTNSPLHF.

This clonotype showed up just a few times. The V and J genes are TRBV6-1 and TRBJ2-4, with D possibly TRBD2 on 6 matching bases. CDR3 size: 15 residues. Germline values: CDR1 MNHNS, CDR2 SASEGT. The V gene lost 5 bases and the J gene lost 6 bases, with 17 bases spanning the gap. The CDR3 protein is CASSPLRLVGNIQYF. The CDR3 DNA reads TGTGCCAGCAGTCCTCTTCGACTAGTCGGAAACATTCAGTACTTC.

This clonotype was seen more than once but under ten times. The chain has TRBV20-1 and TRBJ2-1, with D perhaps TRBD2 (5 bases). CDR1 and CDR2 from the germline V gene are DFQATT and SNEGSKA (reference sequence). Trimming took off 2 bases at V and 9 bases at J, with 11 bases between the two ends. The CDR3 contains 12 residues. For the CDR3, the DNA is TGCAGTGCTAGACGGTCTAGCTTTGAGCAGTTCTTC. It codes for CSARRSSFEQFF.

The CDR3 sequence: CASSWTFYSNQPQHF. The CDR3 DNA follows: TGTGCCAGCAGTTGGACATTCTATAGCAATCAGCCCCAGCATTTT. V and J are TRBV6-5 and TRBJ1-5; weak D call: TRBD1 (5 bases). This CDR3 is 15 amino acids long. The germline V and J ends were trimmed by 4 bases and 0 bases, with 10 bases remaining between them. Germline V gives CDR1 MNHEY, CDR2 SVGAGI.

This clonotype was observed a handful of times. CDR3 sequence: CASGQNIQYF. CDR3 nucleotide sequence: TGTGCCAGCGGTCAGAACATTCAGTACTTC. V usage is TRBV6-5 and J usage is TRBJ2-4; D is unresolved. The CDR3 totals 10 residues. Trimming removed 8 bases at V and 7 bases at J, with 6 bases between. CDR1 is MNHEY and CDR2 is SVGAGI in the germline V gene.